This TCR beta chain was found in a study of identical twins. The CDR3 totals 13 residues. The V end lost 6 bases, the J end lost 3 bases, and 6 bases lay between the germline ends. TCRdb reprocessed the 5' RACE reads via MiXCR and lists one record per CDR3 protein. The sample includes roughly 720,000 distinct CDR3 sequences, 15% to 20% of them seen just once. The same specimen was also included in a second study, on T cells expressing NK-cell markers. As that report states: Seven donors tested HCMV-seropositive and one tested seronegative among the eight sequenced.

Material: PBMCs. The origin of this receptor is a woman younger than 35 in good health. The chain links TRBV12-3 or TRBV12-4 to TRBJ2-6; D remains unclear. The CDR3 sequence is CASRVSGANVLTF. The CDR3 nucleotides read TGTGCCAGCAGAGTAAGTGGGGCCAACGTCCTGACTTTC.